This T cell receptor beta chain was captured by sequencing in a study of T-cell reconstitution after alpha-beta-depleted transplantation in children. Study-level findings and limits: Reported findings indicate that, about two months after transplant, alpha-beta T cells came from several hundred expanded clones, which were derived from non-depleted graft cells.

The TCRbeta library was prepared with unique molecular identifiers. TCRdb analysed the PCR reads with MiXCR anew, one entry per CDR3 protein. Counted here are around 450,000 distinct CDR3 sequences, under 20% occurring once; the ten biggest clones make up under 30%. Comments on this clonotype: No antigen is known for it.

The CDR3 extends over 14 amino acids. Per germline, CDR1 GTSNPN and CDR2 SVGIG (reference sequence). V was cut by 0 bases and J by 4 bases, with 11 bases left in between. This sequence originates from a boy under two years old who had a stem cell transplant for Wiskott-Aldrich syndrome, so the T cells may come from the graft donor. Sequenced here: PBMCs, mostly from graft donor cells, sampled 360 days after TCRalphabeta/CD19-depleted stem cell transplant. The chain combines TRBV30 with TRBJ2-3; D possibly corresponds to TRBD1 (6 bases). DNA of the CDR3: TGTGCCTGGAGTGTACGCAGGGGAGCAGATACGCAGTATTTT. It yields the protein CAWSVRRGADTQYF.